This TCR beta chain was obtained from a study of early T cells in non-severe SARS-CoV-2 infection. For the study at large: From unsorted whole blood, bulk RNA was sequenced, and the chains remained unpaired.

Germline V gene data show CDR1 as DFQATT and CDR2 as SNEGSKA (reference sequence). This CDR3 is 12 amino acids long. TCRdb re-called the 5' RACE reads with MiXCR, one entry per CDR3 protein. Seen here are about 64,000 distinct CDR3 sequences, about 19% observed once, and the top ten hold about 17%. The sample consisted of whole blood, taken at baseline. The source of this sequence is an adult who was a healthcare worker with PCR-confirmed SARS-CoV-2 infection or an uninfected control (not recorded which). The rearrangement links TRBV20-1 to TRBJ2-1; TRBD1 matches 8 bases. This CDR3 is CSVLSGGTEQFF. The CDR3 bases are TGCAGCGTGCTGTCAGGGGGCACTGAGCAGTTCTTC.